The 30 T cell receptor beta chains below come from one sample, sequenced in a study of blood T cell repertoires in COVID-19. TCRdb's table, derived via immunoSEQ multiplex PCR, lists solely in-frame clones and lacks some. The data contain around 82,000 clones, approximately 89% of them seen just once; the ten biggest clones take up 9.5% to 15%. The sample consisted of peripheral blood. The receptors shown here come from a man in his 70s with active or convalescent COVID-19.

This chain uses TRBV7-9 with TRBJ1-1; 9 bases agree with TRBD1. The germline gives CDR1 SEHNR, CDR2 FQNEAQ (reference sequence). The V gene end was trimmed by 5 bases and the J gene end by 1 base; junction bases not matched to a gene: 8. The CDR3 length is 16 residues. The CDR3 nucleotides are TGTGCCAGCAGCCCCTATACAGGGGGCAGGAACACTGAAGCTTTCTTT. Its protein is CASSPYTGGRNTEAFF. Full variable domain (missing parts from reference TRBV7-9 and TRBJ1-1): DTGVSQNPRHKITKRGQNVTFRCDPISEHNRLYWYRQTLGQGPEFLTYFQNEAQLEKSRLLSDRFSAERPKGSFSTLEIQRTEQGDSAMYLCASSPYTGGRNTEAFFGQGTRLTVV.

The chain is built from TRBV6-2 or TRBV6-3 and TRBJ2-1; D unresolved. The CDR3 covers 15 residues. CDR1 and CDR2 from the germline V gene are MNHEY and SVGEGT. Trimming left V 5 bases short and J 5 bases short, with 16 bases between. The CDR3: CASSRERDRHNEQFF. The CDR3 nucleotides read TGTGCCAGCAGTCGCGAGCGAGATCGTCACAATGAGCAGTTCTTC.

V is TRBV5-5 and J is TRBJ1-1; 7 bases line up with TRBD1. V shed 4 bases and J 3 bases; nucleotides not matched to a gene: 6. Germline-derived CDR1 and CDR2 are SGHKS and YYEKEE (reference sequence). The CDR3 totals 14 residues. In DNA form, the CDR3 reads TGTGCCAGCAGCGTCCAGGGGGTTCACACTGAAGCTTTCTTT. It specifies CASSVQGVHTEAFF.

This clone appeared a few times. This chain links TRBV7-2 with TRBJ1-2; D unresolved. Between the trimmed V and J ends, which lost 3 bases and 0 bases, there was a span of 8 bases. This CDR3 region has 14 residues. Germline V gene sequence: CDR1 SGHTA, CDR2 FQGNSA. DNA for the CDR3: TGTGCCAGCAGCTTGGGCAGTTCTAACTATGGCTACACCTTC. Amino acid sequence: CASSLGSSNYGYTF.

V gene TRBV11-2 combines with J gene TRBJ1-1, with 7 bases lining up with TRBD1. The CDR3 spans 14 residues. The V segment lost 5 bases and the J segment 6 bases; nucleotides outside the gene matches: 9. Germline CDR1 reads SGHAT; CDR2 reads FQNNGV. CDR3 sequence: CASSRDSFTPEAFF. The CDR3 bases are TGTGCCAGCAGCCGGGACAGTTTCACACCTGAAGCTTTCTTT.

The chain links TRBV6-6 to TRBJ2-3, with 7 bases fitting TRBD1. V was clipped by 2 bases and J by 5 bases; unmatched bases: 10. The CDR3 is 16 amino acids. CDR1 is MNHNY and CDR2 is SVGAGI in the germline V gene (reference sequence). CDR3 loop: CASSYLATGQRDTQYF. In DNA, the CDR3 is TGTGCCAGCAGTTACCTCGCGACAGGGCAAAGAGATACGCAGTATTTT.

The gene calls are TRBV29-1 and TRBJ2-6; possible D gene TRBD1, 5 bases. Trimming removed 3 bases from V and 3 bases from J, with 6 bases in between. This CDR3 comprises 13 residues. CDR1 is SQVTM, CDR2 ANQGSEA, per germline. The CDR3 protein is CSVDRDGANVLTF. For the CDR3, the DNA is TGCAGCGTTGACAGGGATGGGGCCAACGTCCTGACTTTC.

This rearrangement joins TRBV7-2 to TRBJ1-2; the match to TRBD1 covers 7 bases. V shed 4 bases, J shed 3 bases, and the junction held 5 bases outside the gene matches. This CDR3 comprises 14 residues. Germline CDR1 is SGHTA and CDR2 is FQGNSA. The chain's CDR3 is CASSSGGTDYGYTF. The CDR3 DNA sequence: TGTGCCAGCAGCTCGGGGGGGACAGACTATGGCTACACCTTC.

This chain joins TRBV11-3 and TRBJ1-1; D not resolved. This CDR3 comprises 13 residues. Deletions cut 9 bases from V and 5 bases from J, with 16 bases between. Germline CDR1 is SGHNT and CDR2 is YENEEA. CDR3 sequence (DNA): TGTGCCAGTGGGGAAGGCCCGGGGACTGAAGCTTTCTTT. It codes for CASGEGPGTEAFF.

The rearrangement joins TRBV19 to TRBJ2-3; tentative D call: TRBD1 (6 bases). V lost 4 bases to trimming and J lost 3 bases, with 11 bases between them. The CDR3 contains 14 residues. The V gene's germline CDR1 is LNHDA and CDR2 SQIVND (reference sequence). The chain's CDR3 is CASSTDRITDTQYF. The CDR3 DNA sequence: TGTGCCAGTAGTACTGACAGGATTACAGATACGCAGTATTTT.

DNA for the CDR3: TGCGCCAGCAGCCTGGGGGGGGTGGCTCAGCCCCAGCATTTT. This codes for CASSLGGVAQPQHF. V gene TRBV4-1 combines with J gene TRBJ1-5, with a possible D match to TRBD1 (5 bases). With 4 bases removed from V and 6 bases from J, the gap between germline ends came to 13 bases. The CDR3 extends over 14 amino acids. CDR1 and CDR2 (germline): MGHRA, YSYEKL.

A single count supports this clone. The V call is TRBV7-8, the J call TRBJ1-4, with 8 bases matching TRBD1. This CDR3 region has 14 residues. The germline V gene has CDR1 SGHVS and CDR2 FQNEAQ. V shed 5 bases, J shed 5 bases, and the junction held 4 bases outside the gene matches. The CDR3 here is CASSPRQGNEKLFF. DNA for the CDR3: TGTGCCAGCAGCCCTCGACAGGGGAATGAAAAACTGTTTTTT.

The gene calls are TRBV3-1 (or the pseudogene TRBV3-2) and TRBJ1-2; 9 bases fit TRBD1. The CDR3 extends over 13 amino acids. J gave up 5 bases and V 4 bases, and 2 bases lay outside the gene matches. The germline V gene has CDR1 LGHDT and CDR2 YNNKEL (reference sequence). The CDR3, as DNA: TGTGCCAGCAGCCTGGGACAGGGATATGGCTACACCTTC. Translating gives CASSLGQGYGYTF.

This chain links TRBV18 with TRBJ1-6; TRBD1 matches at 7 bases. The CDR3 runs 15 residues. Germline V gene lookup returns CDR1 KGHSH and CDR2 LQKENI. With V trimmed by 6 bases and J by 5 bases, 7 bases remained unmatched. CDR3 DNA: TGTGCCAGCTCGGACGGACAGGCTGATAATTCACCCCTCCACTTT. The encoded protein is CASSDGQADNSPLHF.

V gene TRBV5-4 combines with J gene TRBJ2-2; D is perhaps TRBD1 (6 bases). V lost 4 bases and J 1 base, leaving 14 bases between the germline ends. The germline V gene has CDR1 SGHNT and CDR2 YYREEE (reference sequence). This CDR3 has 16 amino acids. CDR3: CASSPIHRENTGELFF. For the CDR3, the DNA is TGTGCCAGCAGCCCTATACACAGGGAGAACACCGGGGAGCTGTTTTTT.

This clone was recorded once. The chain couples TRBV5-1 to TRBJ2-3; D is possibly TRBD2 (6 bases). The CDR3 loop spans 15 amino acids. Trimming left V 4 bases short and J 8 bases short, with 20 bases between. Germline values: CDR1 SGHRS, CDR2 YFSETQ. The DNA for the CDR3 is TGCGCCAGCAGCACCGGCGGGACCGCCGCTGTTACGCAGTATTTT. Amino acid sequence: CASSTGGTAAVTQYF.

The rearrangement links TRBV7-6 to TRBJ2-2; a weak D match, TRBD2 (6 bases). Trimming removed 2 bases from V and 4 bases from J, with 11 bases in between. This CDR3 contains 15 residues. Germline V lookup: CDR1 SGHVS, CDR2 FNYEAQ. CDR3 nucleotide sequence: TGTGCCAGCAGCTTAAGGCGGGGTGTCACCGGGGAGCTGTTTTTT. Translated: CASSLRRGVTGELFF. Full variable domain (remainder filled in from reference TRBV7-6 and TRBJ2-2): GAGVSQSPRYKVTKRGQDVALRCDPISGHVSLYWYRQALGQGPEFLTYFNYEAQQDKSGLPNDRFSAERPEGSISTLTIQRTEQRDSAMYRCASSLRRGVTGELFFGEGSRLTVL.

The DNA for the CDR3 is TGTGCCAGCAGATCCAGTCCGTCGAGGGAGACCCAGTACTTC. This gives the protein CASRSSPSRETQYF. The V and J genes are TRBV6-5 and TRBJ2-5, with D uncertain. The V end was cut by 6 bases, the J end by 5 bases, with 16 bases between. This CDR3 is 14 amino acids long. CDR1 is MNHEY, CDR2 SVGAGI, per germline.

This chain connects TRBV2 to TRBJ1-2; TRBD1 matches at 9 bases. V was clipped by 6 bases and J by 4 bases; unmatched bases: 6. CDR1 is SNHLY and CDR2 is FYNNEI in the germline V gene. This CDR3 has 14 residues. Written as DNA, the CDR3 is TGTGCCAGCAGAGGGACAGGGTTAAGCTATGGCTACACCTTC. This gives the protein CASRGTGLSYGYTF.

In DNA form, the CDR3 reads TGTGCCAGTAGTATAGGGGCCCTAGCGGGGGACACGCGTAGGGTGTTCTTC. This encodes CASSIGALAGDTRRVFF. The V and J genes are TRBV19 and TRBJ2-1; 10 bases agree with TRBD2. The CDR3 spans 17 residues. The germline gives CDR1 LNHDA, CDR2 SQIVND (reference sequence). J lost 15 bases, V lost 1 base, and 18 bases had no gene match.

This rearrangement joins TRBV4-2 to TRBJ2-1; D is perhaps TRBD2 (5 bases). CDR3 length: 15 residues. The germline CDR1 and CDR2 sequences are LGHNA and YNFKEQ. Trimming took 0 bases from V and 2 from J, leaving 8 bases between them. CDR3 residues: CASSQDRGAYNEQFF. The DNA of the CDR3 is TGTGCCAGCAGCCAAGATCGGGGAGCCTACAATGAGCAGTTCTTC.

The table lists this clone with a few counts. The chain recombines TRBV6-5 with TRBJ1-3, with a tentative D call TRBD1 (6 bases). The germline V gene has CDR1 MNHEY and CDR2 SVGAGI. This CDR3 region has 14 residues. The ends were cut back, 6 bases at V and 5 bases at J, with 14 bases in the middle. This CDR3 reads CASRAPGTRNTIYF. The CDR3 coding sequence is TGTGCCAGCAGAGCACCCGGGACAAGAAACACCATATATTTT.

The V call is TRBV4-1, the J call TRBJ2-1; 15 nucleotides agree with TRBD2. This CDR3 has 17 amino acids. CDR1 is MGHRA and CDR2 is YSYEKL in the germline V gene. J was trimmed by 0 bases and V by 4 bases; bases with no gene match: 1. CDR3 bases: TGCGCCAGCAGCCTGGGACTAGCGGGGGGCTCCTACAATGAGCAGTTCTTC. Its protein product is CASSLGLAGGSYNEQFF.

This clone has just a few counts. The chain carries TRBV19 and TRBJ2-7; 8 nucleotides agree with TRBD1. The CDR3 is made up of 13 amino acids. Germline CDR1 LNHDA, CDR2 SQIVND (reference sequence). The V segment lost 8 bases and the J segment 2 bases; nucleotides outside the gene matches: 5. The CDR3 region is CASSGTGAYEQYF. In DNA form, the CDR3 reads TGTGCCAGTTCCGGGACAGGAGCCTACGAGCAGTACTTC.

The rearrangement joins TRBV30 to TRBJ1-6; tentatively, D is TRBD1 (6 bases). Trimming shortened V by 0 bases and J by 7 bases, and 16 bases separated the two germline ends. The CDR3 consists of 16 residues. Germline CDR1 is GTSNPN and CDR2 is SVGIG (reference sequence). The CDR3 nucleotides read TGTGCCTGGAGTGTTGGGGGGGCAGGGAACAATTCACCCCTCCACTTT. Its translation: CAWSVGGAGNNSPLHF.

This clone appeared a single time. The V gene is TRBV30, the J gene TRBJ1-6, with D maybe TRBD1 (6 bases). This CDR3 is 17 amino acids long. V lost 2 bases to trimming and J lost 0 bases, with 14 bases between them. The germline V gene encodes CDR1 GTSNPN and CDR2 SVGIG (reference sequence). CDR3 amino acids: CAWSRLTGLSYNSPLHF. The DNA of the CDR3 is TGTGCCTGGAGTAGATTGACAGGCCTCTCCTATAATTCACCCCTCCACTTT.

The CDR3 here is CATSDNLNRGRPTGELFF. The CDR3 DNA reads TGTGCCACCAGTGACAACCTGAACAGGGGGCGCCCCACCGGGGAGCTGTTTTTT. The rearrangement links TRBV24-1 to TRBJ2-2; 9 nucleotides align to TRBD1. In germline, CDR1 is KGHDR, CDR2 SFDVKD. This CDR3 spans 18 amino acids. After removal of 4 bases from V and 4 bases from J, the junction contained 12 bases not matched to a gene.

This clone was observed a single time. The V gene is TRBV28, the J gene TRBJ2-7; 7 positions agree with TRBD1. Losses at the gene ends were 6 bases for V and 11 bases for J; bases not matched to a gene: 13. This CDR3 is 13 amino acids long. Germline CDR1 reads MDHEN; CDR2 reads SYDVKM. The CDR3 bases are TGTGCCAGCAGCTTAAATACAGGGGTGGCTGAGTACTTC. Protein product: CASSLNTGVAEYF.

This sequence joins TRBV19 and TRBJ1-5; no reliable D call. This CDR3 is built from 15 residues. With 2 bases removed from V and 2 bases from J, the gap between germline ends came to 10 bases. Germline V CDR1 and CDR2: LNHDA, SQIVND (reference sequence). CDR3 sequence reads: CASSILGSGNQPQHF. The CDR3 bases are TGTGCCAGTAGTATACTCGGGAGCGGCAATCAGCCCCAGCATTTT.

The CDR3 region has the DNA TGCGCCAGCAGCCAGGGCCCTCGGTCGACCGGGGAGCTGTTTTTT. Translation gives CASSQGPRSTGELFF. The chain joins TRBV4-1 to TRBJ2-2; no definite D call. The CDR3 has 15 residues. CDR1 is MGHRA and CDR2 is YSYEKL in the germline V gene. With 3 bases removed from V and 5 bases from J, the gap between germline ends came to 13 bases.